The 21 T cell receptor beta chains below all came from one sample that was sequenced in a study of regulatory T cells in long-lasting Graves disease. Time point: persistent/refractory GD, antithyroid drugs over 5 years with positive TRAb. Making the TCR library involved RNA that had been extracted from PBMCs. Building of the TCR beta libraries involved iRepertoire HTBI primers and Arm-PCR of CDR3 regions. TCRdb re-derived calls from the multiplex PCR reads in MiXCR, one entry per CDR3 protein. Found here are approximately 690,000 distinct CDR3 sequences, about 30% of them singletons; the top ten hold under 55%. This specimen was peripheral blood mononuclear cells (PBMCs), taken when the disease was refractory, from a patient treated with antithyroid drugs. The receptors were gathered from a female donor with Graves disease.

V usage is TRBV6-1 and J usage is TRBJ1-5; D uncertain. This CDR3 spans 13 amino acids. V was trimmed by 5 bases and J by 7 bases, leaving 12 bases between them. CDR1 is MNHNS, CDR2 SASEGT, per germline. The DNA for the CDR3 is TGTGCCAGCAGTCGTACCTCTGGACAGCCCCAGCATTTT. Translation: CASSRTSGQPQHF.

This clonotype has more than one count but fewer than ten. The chain joins TRBV5-1 to TRBJ1-4, with TRBD1 matching over 7 bases. CDR3 length: 14 residues. The germline V gene has CDR1 SGHRS and CDR2 YFSETQ. V lost 2 bases and J lost 3; bases outside the gene matches: 1. Here the CDR3 reads CASSFGTANEKLFF. The CDR3 DNA sequence: TGCGCCAGCAGCTTTGGGACAGCTAATGAAAAACTGTTTTTT.

This chain links TRBV6-1 with TRBJ1-5, with unresolved D. V was trimmed by 6 bases and J by 0 bases, leaving 9 bases between them. From germline, CDR1 is MNHNS and CDR2 SASEGT. The CDR3 is 14 residues long. CDR3 in amino acids: CASRPMNSNQPQHF. The CDR3 DNA reads as TGTGCCAGCAGACCGATGAATAGCAATCAGCCCCAGCATTTT.

V gene TRBV5-1 combines with J gene TRBJ1-2; 7 nucleotides match TRBD1. The CDR3 is made up of 16 amino acids. Germline lookup yields CDR1 SGHRS and CDR2 YFSETQ. Germline trimming cut 0 bases from V and 6 bases from J; bases unmatched to any gene: 11. DNA of the CDR3: TGCGCCAGCAGCTTGGGAACAGGGGCCCGCCCCGATGGCTACACCTTC. Translating it yields CASSLGTGARPDGYTF.

The rearrangement uses TRBV5-1 and TRBJ2-7; the D gene is possibly TRBD1 (5 bases). This CDR3 is built from 15 residues. Germline lookup yields CDR1 SGHRS and CDR2 YFSETQ. Between the trimmed V and J ends, which lost 0 bases and 0 bases, there was a span of 10 bases. CDR3 nucleotide sequence: TGCGCCAGCAGCTTGGCGGACACCTACTCCTACGAGCAGTACTTC. This encodes CASSLADTYSYEQYF.

The rearrangement uses TRBV20-1 and TRBJ1-5; D remains unclear. This CDR3 contains 15 residues. CDR1 is DFQATT and CDR2 is SNEGSKA in the germline V gene (reference sequence). V was clipped by 3 bases and J by 1 base, with 13 bases between them. The CDR3 reads CSARGKDESNQPQHF. CDR3 sequence (DNA): TGCAGTGCTAGGGGGAAGGACGAGAGCAATCAGCCCCAGCATTTT.

The CDR3, as DNA: TGCGCCAGCAGCTTGACCTCCCCCCTTAGCGGGAGAGGGGATACGCAGTATTTT. It codes for CASSLTSPLSGRGDTQYF. The chain joins TRBV5-1 to TRBJ2-3; 9 bases match TRBD2. CDR3 length: 18 amino acids. Germline CDR1 reads SGHRS; CDR2 reads YFSETQ. J was trimmed by 6 bases and V by 1 base; bases with no gene match: 15.

The chain recombines TRBV11-2 with TRBJ1-1; D is uncertain. The V and J ends lost 1 base and 0 bases respectively, with 15 bases between them. CDR3 length equals 17 residues. Germline V lookup: CDR1 SGHAT, CDR2 FQNNGV. Here the CDR3 DNA reads TGTGCCAGCAGCTTAGTACGGGTTATCCCTATGAACACTGAAGCTTTCTTT. Translated, it gives CASSLVRVIPMNTEAFF.

Many counts were recorded for this clonotype. The rearrangement links TRBV2 to TRBJ1-2; D gene uncertain. From germline, CDR1 is SNHLY and CDR2 FYNNEI. The V gene lost 4 bases and the J gene lost 3 bases, with 12 bases spanning the gap. This CDR3 is built from 14 residues. The CDR3 is CASSVAATDYGYTF. The DNA for the CDR3 is TGTGCCAGCAGTGTGGCAGCCACAGACTATGGCTACACCTTC.

The chain carries TRBV20-1 and TRBJ2-5; 12 bases line up with TRBD2. Germline trimming cut 5 bases from V and 5 bases from J; bases unmatched to any gene: 9. This CDR3 region has 15 residues. Germline-derived CDR1 and CDR2 are DFQATT and SNEGSKA (reference sequence). CDR3 sequence: CSAPSTSGSKETQYF. Here the CDR3 DNA reads TGCAGTGCTCCCTCGACTAGCGGGAGTAAGGAGACCCAGTACTTC.

The J gene is TRBJ1-4, the V gene TRBV10-3, with unresolved D. V was pared by 0 bases and J by 7 bases, with 12 bases between. The length of the CDR3 is 15 residues. CDR1 and CDR2 from the germline V gene are ENHRY and SYGVKD. The CDR3 DNA follows: TGTGCCATCAGTGAGTCTACGGACGGTTCTGAAAAACTGTTTTTT. This codes for CAISESTDGSEKLFF.

The chain links TRBV19 to TRBJ1-2; no clear D. Germline V gene sequence: CDR1 LNHDA, CDR2 SQIVND (reference sequence). The CDR3 is made up of 11 amino acids. Trimming removed 1 base from V and 8 bases from J, with 5 bases in between. CDR3 residues: CASSIGGGYTF. CDR3 DNA sequence: TGTGCCAGTAGTATAGGCGGCGGCTACACCTTC.

A few counts support this clonotype. This rearrangement joins TRBV2 to TRBJ2-1, with 9 bases matching TRBD2. Germline V gene lookup returns CDR1 SNHLY and CDR2 FYNNEI. J gave up 7 bases and V 7 bases, and 8 bases lay outside the gene matches. This CDR3 is 14 amino acids long. In DNA form, the CDR3 reads TGTGCCAGCAACGAGCGGGAGGAAAGGAATGAGCAGTTCTTC. This sequence encodes CASNEREERNEQFF. The complete variable domain, with remaining parts taken from reference TRBV2 and TRBJ2-1, reads EPEVTQTPSHQVTQMGQEVILRCVPISNHLYFYWYRQILGQKVEFLVSFYNNEISEKSEIFDDQFSVERPDGSNFTLKIRSTKLEDSAMYFCASNEREERNEQFFGPGTRLTVL.

The rearrangement links TRBV6-2 or TRBV6-3 to TRBJ1-4; 11 positions agree with TRBD1. The CDR3 is 14 residues long. The trim removed 5 bases at V and 7 bases at J, leaving 3 bases unmatched. CDR1 and CDR2 from the germline V gene are MNHEY and SVGEGT. CDR3 amino acids: CASSADRGREKLFF. In DNA, the CDR3 is TGTGCCAGCAGTGCGGACAGGGGGCGTGAAAAACTGTTTTTT.

This chain uses TRBV11-2 with TRBJ1-2; a possible D gene is TRBD1 (5 bases). Trimming cost V 1 base and J 3 bases, with 12 bases left between them. CDR1 is SGHAT, CDR2 FQNNGV, per germline. The CDR3 totals 15 residues. DNA for the CDR3: TGTGCCAGCAGCTTAGTGGCAGGGAGGCACTATGGCTACACCTTC. This gives the protein CASSLVAGRHYGYTF.

J is TRBJ2-1 and V is TRBV11-2; TRBD2 agrees at 8 bases. Germline V gene lookup returns CDR1 SGHAT and CDR2 FQNNGV. The length of the CDR3 is 15 residues. Trimming took 4 bases from V and 3 from J; bases not matched to a gene: 5. The CDR3 spells CASSSHGGGYNEQFF. CDR3 nucleotide sequence: TGTGCCAGCAGCTCGCACGGGGGGGGCTACAATGAGCAGTTCTTC.

This clonotype was detected many times. This rearrangement joins TRBV24-1 to TRBJ1-2; 11 bases are shared with TRBD1. After removal of 4 bases from V and 8 bases from J, the junction contained 2 bases not matched to a gene. The CDR3 runs 13 residues. Looked up from germline, CDR1 is KGHDR and CDR2 is SFDVKD. As DNA, the CDR3 is TGTGCCACCAGTGAGGACAGGGGGCTCGGCTACACCTTC. Protein product: CATSEDRGLGYTF.

The rearrangement uses TRBV29-1 and TRBJ2-2; D call uncertain. V was clipped by 6 bases and J by 3 bases, with 5 bases between them. The CDR3 has 11 residues. Germline CDR1 SQVTM, CDR2 ANQGSEA. The CDR3 is CSVSDTGELFF. CDR3 bases: TGCAGCGTATCAGACACCGGGGAGCTGTTTTTT.

The chain combines TRBV12-3 or TRBV12-4 with TRBJ1-1, with 8 bases aligning to TRBD1. The CDR3 extends over 15 amino acids. The junction had 14 bases not matched to a gene; V was cut back by 6 bases and J by 8 bases. In DNA form, the CDR3 reads TGTGCCAGCAGAGACCGGGACAGGCCCCGGGGGGAAGCTTTCTTT. Residues: CASRDRDRPRGEAFF.

This clonotype was seen a few times. The V call is TRBV11-2, the J call TRBJ2-4, with TRBD2 identical over 12 bases. The V and J ends lost 5 bases and 5 bases, in that order; junction bases with no gene match: 7. Germline V gene lookup returns CDR1 SGHAT and CDR2 FQNNGV. The CDR3 extends over 16 amino acids. The CDR3 is CASSPRTSGMENIQYF. In DNA form, the CDR3 reads TGTGCCAGCAGCCCAAGGACTAGCGGGATGGAAAACATTCAGTACTTC.

The chain links TRBV20-1 to TRBJ1-2; 8 bases line up with TRBD1. The CDR3 runs to 13 residues. Germline lookup yields CDR1 DFQATT and CDR2 SNEGSKA (reference sequence). V trimming: 3 bases; J trimming: 2 bases; junction bases outside the gene matches: 2. The DNA of the CDR3 is TGCAGTGCTAGGGCAGGGGGCAACTATGGCTACACCTTC. It translates to CSARAGGNYGYTF.